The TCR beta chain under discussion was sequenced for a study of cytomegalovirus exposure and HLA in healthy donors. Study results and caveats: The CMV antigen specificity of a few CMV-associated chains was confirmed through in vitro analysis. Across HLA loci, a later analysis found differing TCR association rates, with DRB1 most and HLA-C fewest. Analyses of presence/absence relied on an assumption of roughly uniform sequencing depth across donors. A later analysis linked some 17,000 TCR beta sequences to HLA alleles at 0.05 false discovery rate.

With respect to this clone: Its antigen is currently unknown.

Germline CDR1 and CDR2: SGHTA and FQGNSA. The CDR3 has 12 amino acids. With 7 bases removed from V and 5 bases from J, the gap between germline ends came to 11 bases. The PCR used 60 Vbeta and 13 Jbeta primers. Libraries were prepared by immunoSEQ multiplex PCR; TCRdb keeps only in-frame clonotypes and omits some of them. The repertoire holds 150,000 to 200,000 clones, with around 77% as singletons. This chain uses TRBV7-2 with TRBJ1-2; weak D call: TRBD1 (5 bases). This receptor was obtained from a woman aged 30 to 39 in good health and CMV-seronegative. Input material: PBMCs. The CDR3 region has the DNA TGTGCCAGCACTCCGGGGACTTATGGCTACACCTTC. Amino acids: CASTPGTYGYTF.